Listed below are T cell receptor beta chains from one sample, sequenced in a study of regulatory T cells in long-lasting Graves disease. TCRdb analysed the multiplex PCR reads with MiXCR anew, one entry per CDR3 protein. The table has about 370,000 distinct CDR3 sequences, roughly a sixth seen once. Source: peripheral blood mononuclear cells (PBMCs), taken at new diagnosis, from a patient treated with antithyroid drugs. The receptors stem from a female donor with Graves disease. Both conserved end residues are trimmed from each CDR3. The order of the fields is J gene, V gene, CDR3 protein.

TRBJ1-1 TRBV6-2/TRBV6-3 ASSKRQGQENTEAF
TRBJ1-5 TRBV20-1 SAQTDPSVQPQH
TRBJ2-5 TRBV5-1 ASSLVRQRSQGTQY
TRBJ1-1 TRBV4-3 ASSQDPTGVNTEAF
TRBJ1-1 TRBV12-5 ASGSNSTGNTEAF
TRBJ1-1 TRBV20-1 SATDGEAF
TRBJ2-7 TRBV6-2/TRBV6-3 ASSLQGPLDYEQY
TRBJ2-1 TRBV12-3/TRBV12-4 ASSFLIVNEQF
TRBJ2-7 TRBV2 ASSVQGHSYEQY
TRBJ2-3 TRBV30 AWSLTGSSTDTQY
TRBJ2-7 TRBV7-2 ASSLGRGEYEQY
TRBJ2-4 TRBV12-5 ASGLSHIQY
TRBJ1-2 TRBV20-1 SALAYNRAGGYT
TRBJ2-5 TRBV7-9 ASSPMPGLGETQY
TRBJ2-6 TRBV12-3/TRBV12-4 ASSLVGGSGANVLT
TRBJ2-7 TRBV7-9 ASSSMGGTYEQY
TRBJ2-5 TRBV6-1 ASRAGKIQETQY